Presented here are 14 T cell receptor beta chains from one specimen sequenced in a study of regulatory T cells in long-lasting Graves disease. Documented time point: persistent/refractory GD, antithyroid drugs over 5 years with positive TRAb. PBMC-extracted RNA yielded the TCR library. TCR beta libraries were built with iRepertoire HTBI primers and Arm-PCR of CDR3 regions. TCRdb processed the multiplex PCR reads anew with MiXCR; each CDR3 protein has one entry. The sample holds about 430,000 distinct CDR3 sequences, around 20% seen once. Material: peripheral blood mononuclear cells (PBMCs), obtained when the disease was refractory, from a patient treated with antithyroid drugs. The receptor set was obtained from a female donor with Graves disease.

This clonotype has a count of ten or more. The chain has TRBV3-1 and TRBJ2-2; D perhaps matches TRBD2 (6 bases). V was cut by 1 base and J by 0 bases, with 9 bases left in between. CDR1 and CDR2 (germline): LGHDT, YNNKEL (reference sequence). The CDR3 runs 16 residues. The CDR3 loop is CASSQAGVTNTGELFF. The CDR3 DNA reads TGTGCCAGCAGCCAAGCGGGAGTGACGAACACCGGGGAGCTGTTTTTT.

The table lists this clonotype with many counts. The chain couples TRBV20-1 to TRBJ1-2; 7 bases match TRBD1. Germline V lookup: CDR1 DFQATT, CDR2 SNEGSKA (reference sequence). J lost 8 bases, V lost 0 bases, and 9 bases had no gene match. CDR3 length: 14 amino acids. CDR3 nucleotide sequence: TGCAGTGCTAGAGATGGCGACAGGGTTGACGGCTACACCTTC. Protein: CSARDGDRVDGYTF.

This clonotype was seen many times. The chain joins TRBV6-9 to TRBJ1-4; D not certain. This CDR3 spans 14 amino acids. Trimming took 3 bases from V and 4 from J, leaving 9 bases between them. Germline assignment: CDR1 MNHGY and CDR2 SVAAGI. The CDR3 coding sequence is TGTGCCAGCAGTTACGCAGCAGATAATGAAAAACTGTTTTTT. Translated: CASSYAADNEKLFF.

This clonotype was seen repeatedly, ten times or more. The J gene is TRBJ2-7, the V gene TRBV5-1; D unresolved. In germline, CDR1 is SGHRS, CDR2 YFSETQ. The CDR3 length is 16 residues. Trimming pared 1 base from V and 1 base from J, leaving 15 bases between. DNA of the CDR3: TGCGCCAGCAGCTTGAGGACCCAAGACAAGTCCTACGAGCAGTACTTC. Amino acids: CASSLRTQDKSYEQYF.

This sequence joins TRBV3-1 and TRBJ2-1, with TRBD2 identical over 8 bases. The V gene's germline CDR1 is LGHDT and CDR2 YNNKEL (reference sequence). This CDR3 has 18 amino acids. J gave up 3 bases and V 0 bases, and 10 bases lay outside the gene matches. The CDR3 loop reads CASSQEEWSGGDYNEQFF. The DNA of the CDR3 is TGTGCCAGCAGCCAAGAAGAATGGTCGGGGGGGGACTACAATGAGCAGTTCTTC.

The rearrangement uses TRBV7-8 and TRBJ1-3; the D is unclear. CDR3 length: 15 amino acids. From germline, CDR1 is SGHVS and CDR2 FQNEAQ. V was shortened by 3 bases and J by 0 bases, with 9 bases between the two germline ends. Here the CDR3 DNA reads TGTGCCAGCAGCTTCTTTACGGCCTCTGGAAACACCATATATTTT. This codes for CASSFFTASGNTIYF.

With regard to this clonotype: This may be a read error, as it is one base from a much larger clone. This chain joins TRBV6-2 or TRBV6-3 and TRBJ2-7; D call uncertain. Trimming left V 10 bases short and J 2 bases short, with 21 bases between. The CDR3 extends over 15 amino acids. Germline CDR1 is MNHEY and CDR2 is SVGEGT. The CDR3 region is CAKYGWTAYPYEQYF. DNA of the CDR3: TGTGCCAAATATGGATGGACGGCATACCCCTACGAGCAGTACTTC.

For this clonotype: A much larger clone lies a single base off, so this may be a read error. The chain combines TRBV7-6 with TRBJ1-4; a weak D match, TRBD1 (6 bases). Germline V CDR1 and CDR2: SGHVS, FNYEAQ. The CDR3 totals 16 residues. This CDR3 is CAGSRGQGRTNEKLFF. The CDR3 coding sequence is TGTGCCGGCAGCCGCGGGCAGGGGAGAACTAATGAAAAACTGTTTTTT. The whole variable domain, filled in from reference TRBV7-6 and TRBJ1-4, reads GAGVSQSPRYKVTKRGQDVALRCDPISGHVSLYWYRQALGQGPEFLTYFNYEAQQDKSGLPNDRFSAERPEGSISTLTIQRTEQRDSAMYRCAGSRGQGRTNEKLFFGSGTQLSVL.

This clonotype was observed a few times. The chain joins TRBV15 to TRBJ2-1; a possible D gene is TRBD2 (6 bases). Trimming stripped 1 base from V and 1 base from J, with 11 bases between. CDR3 length equals 16 residues. Germline V gene sequence: CDR1 LNHNV, CDR2 YYDKDF (reference sequence). The CDR3 protein is CATSRGDSGSYNEQFF. The DNA for the CDR3 is TGTGCCACCAGCAGAGGTGATAGCGGATCCTACAATGAGCAGTTCTTC.

This clonotype was picked up a small number of times. V and J are TRBV5-1 and TRBJ2-4, with 13 positions matching TRBD2. The CDR3 sequence is 18 residues long. CDR1 is SGHRS and CDR2 is YFSETQ in the germline V gene. Losses at the gene ends were 4 bases for V and 1 base for J; bases not matched to a gene: 8. The CDR3 sequence: CASSLGLAGVKAKNIQYF. As DNA, the CDR3 is TGCGCCAGCAGCCTCGGACTAGCGGGAGTTAAGGCCAAAAACATTCAGTACTTC.

On this clonotype itself: It may be a read error: a sequence one base away is much more abundant. This sequence joins TRBV6-5 and TRBJ2-5; perhaps TRBD1 as D (6 bases). CDR1 and CDR2 from the germline V gene are MNHEY and SVGAGI. Trimming left V 2 bases short and J 5 bases short, with 15 bases between. This CDR3 contains 15 residues. The CDR3 DNA sequence: TGTGCCAGCAGTTACCCCCGCGCCAGGGGTGAGACCCAGTACTTC. Amino acid sequence: CASSYPRARGETQYF.

This chain joins TRBV20-1 and TRBJ1-1, with 7 bases lining up with TRBD1. Per the germline V gene, CDR1 is DFQATT and CDR2 is SNEGSKA (reference sequence). Trimming removed 3 bases from V and 3 bases from J; junction bases left unmatched: 10. CDR3 length: 15 amino acids. In nucleotides, the CDR3 is TGCAGTGCTAGGCGGGACAGATCACGGCACACTGAAGCTTTCTTT. Translating gives CSARRDRSRHTEAFF.

This clonotype occurred many times. This rearrangement joins TRBV18 to TRBJ2-5; D is ambiguous. There are 14 residues in the CDR3. V lost 0 bases, J lost 5 bases, and 10 bases lay in between. Germline V gene lookup returns CDR1 KGHSH and CDR2 LQKENI. DNA of the CDR3: TGTGCCAGCTCACCACCGTCCCTCCCCGAGACCCAGTACTTC. Residues: CASSPPSLPETQYF.

This clonotype was found a few times. The chain carries TRBV9 and TRBJ2-2; D call uncertain. V was trimmed by 4 bases and J by 7 bases, leaving 8 bases between them. CDR3 length: 12 amino acids. CDR1 and CDR2 (germline): SGDLS, YYNGEE. The CDR3 reads CASSQGGGELFF. DNA of the CDR3: TGTGCCAGCAGCCAAGGCGGCGGGGAGCTGTTTTTT.